Below, 15 T cell receptor beta chains from the same sample are listed, as sequenced in a study of cytomegalovirus exposure and HLA in healthy donors. Researchers ran the PCR with 60 Vbeta and 13 Jbeta primers. This table comes from immunoSEQ multiplex PCR, and its TCRdb copy is limited to in-frame clones, with some not included. This sample has 95,000 to 100,000 clones, with 60% to 75% found just once. The sequenced sample consisted of PBMCs. These receptors originate from a man in his fifties in good health and CMV-seronegative.

V is TRBV9 and J is TRBJ2-3; 9 nucleotides agree with TRBD2. The germline V gene has CDR1 SGDLS and CDR2 YYNGEE. Trimming removed 0 bases from V and 3 bases from J; junction bases left unmatched: 5. This CDR3 contains 16 residues. The CDR3, as DNA: TGTGCCAGCAGCGTAGCGGGCGGGAGGGCGACAGATACGCAGTATTTT. Translation: CASSVAGGRATDTQYF.

As for this clone: The germline gene is not matched at one end of the junction; a read error may be the cause. The chain employs TRBV7-8 and TRBJ2-2; D is possibly TRBD1 (6 bases). Germline-derived CDR1 and CDR2 are SGHVS and FQNEAQ. This CDR3 contains 13 residues. Here the CDR3 reads CASSPTGSGELFF. In nucleotides, the CDR3 is TGTGCCAGCAGCCCTACAGGGTCCGGAGAGCTGTTTTTT.

The table lists this clone with a few counts. The rearrangement uses TRBV6-1 and TRBJ2-3, with a tentative D call TRBD2 (6 bases). The V gene lost 6 bases and the J gene lost 7 bases, with 20 bases spanning the gap. Germline CDR1 is MNHNS and CDR2 is SASEGT. The CDR3 has 15 amino acids. DNA for the CDR3: TGTGCCAGCAGCCCCGGCGGGGTGGGGATGAATACGCAGTATTTT. Its translation is CASSPGGVGMNTQYF.

This sequence joins TRBV7-3 and TRBJ2-7; 9 positions match TRBD2. With 1 base clipped from V and 3 bases from J, the junction kept 4 bases outside the gene matches. The CDR3 contains 15 residues. The germline CDR1 and CDR2 sequences are SGHTA and FQGTGA. The CDR3 region is CASSLRLAGIYEQYF. The CDR3 nucleotides are TGTGCCAGCAGCTTAAGGCTAGCGGGAATCTACGAGCAGTACTTC.

This clone has only a few counts. The V call is TRBV4-3, the J call TRBJ1-2; 9 positions agree with TRBD1. J lost 4 bases, V lost 4 bases, and 4 bases had no gene match. CDR3 length: 14 residues. From germline, CDR1 is LGHNA and CDR2 YSLEER. CDR3 bases: TGCGCCAGCAGCCCAAGACAGGGGGGCTATGGCTACACCTTC. Protein product: CASSPRQGGYGYTF.

The chain has TRBV15 and TRBJ2-1; 10 bases line up with TRBD1. The CDR3 totals 17 residues. V lost 1 base and J lost 2; bases outside the gene matches: 5. Germline assignment: CDR1 LNHNV and CDR2 YYDKDF (reference sequence). The CDR3 region has the DNA TGTGCCACCAGCAGAGTCCCCGGGACAGGGGCCTACAATGAGCAGTTCTTC. Its translation: CATSRVPGTGAYNEQFF.

Here the CDR3 DNA reads TGTGCCAGCTCGCTAAGCTCCAGGGGCCAGGGGGGCTACACCTTC. Its protein is CASSLSSRGQGGYTF. This chain links TRBV28 with TRBJ1-2; tentatively, D is TRBD1 (6 bases). This CDR3 has 15 amino acids. V lost 8 bases to trimming and J lost 8 bases, with 24 bases between them. Germline loops: CDR1 MDHEN, CDR2 SYDVKM.

The chain carries TRBV19 and TRBJ1-5; TRBD1 agrees at 7 bases. The trim removed 4 bases at V and 5 bases at J, leaving 5 bases unmatched. This CDR3 has 14 residues. The germline CDR1 and CDR2 sequences are LNHDA and SQIVND (reference sequence). This CDR3 reads CASSTGTVYQPQHF. In DNA, the CDR3 is TGTGCCAGTAGTACCGGGACAGTCTATCAGCCCCAGCATTTT. The whole variable domain, remainder taken from reference TRBV19 and TRBJ1-5, is DGGITQSPKYLFRKEGQNVTLSCEQNLNHDAMYWYRQDPGQGLRLIYYSQIVNDFQKGDIAEGYSVSREKKESFPLTVTSAQKNPTAFYLCASSTGTVYQPQHFGDGTRLSIL.

The rearrangement links TRBV19 to TRBJ1-1; D uncertain. Between the trimmed V and J ends, which lost 5 bases and 5 bases, there was a span of 15 bases. The CDR3 has 14 residues. From germline, CDR1 is LNHDA and CDR2 SQIVND (reference sequence). The CDR3 coding sequence is TGTGCCAGTAGTCCCACGGGTCGTAGGACTGAAGCTTTCTTT. The encoded protein is CASSPTGRRTEAFF.

The chain uses TRBV27 and TRBJ1-5, with D possibly TRBD1 on 6 matching bases. This CDR3 is 13 amino acids long. From germline, CDR1 is MNHEY and CDR2 SMNVEV (reference sequence). The V and J ends lost 1 base and 6 bases respectively, with 7 bases between them. As DNA, the CDR3 is TGTGCCAGCAGTTTATGGGGGCGTCAGCCCCAGCATTTT. Its protein is CASSLWGRQPQHF.

The rearrangement joins TRBV9 to TRBJ1-1; D is uncertain. V was pared by 1 base and J by 2 bases, with 18 bases between. There are 17 residues in the CDR3. Germline values: CDR1 SGDLS, CDR2 YYNGEE. The CDR3 sequence: CASSVSGRARPNTEAFF. The CDR3, as DNA: TGTGCCAGCAGCGTATCCGGGAGGGCCAGACCTAACACTGAAGCTTTCTTT.

As to this clone: This CDR3 is also generated by other DNA sequences in the sample. The chain carries TRBV6-1 and TRBJ2-1; maybe TRBD1 (7 bases). Germline lookup yields CDR1 MNHNS and CDR2 SASEGT. V shed 2 bases and J shed 7 bases, with 12 bases lying between them. This CDR3 comprises 14 residues. CDR3 loop: CASSERQGGNEQFF. CDR3 DNA: TGTGCCAGCAGTGAAAGACAGGGAGGAAATGAGCAGTTCTTC.

The rearrangement links TRBV4-1 to TRBJ1-2, with D possibly being TRBD1 (6 bases). The CDR3 loop spans 14 amino acids. The germline V gene has CDR1 MGHRA and CDR2 YSYEKL. V was clipped by 0 bases and J by 4 bases, with 9 bases between them. The CDR3 nucleotides are TGCGCCAGCAGCCAAGAACAGGGACCCTATGGCTACACCTTC. Translated, it gives CASSQEQGPYGYTF.

This rearrangement joins TRBV7-6 to TRBJ1-6, with a weak D call TRBD1 (6 bases). The CDR3 has 15 amino acids. CDR1 SGHVS and CDR2 FNYEAQ come from the germline V gene. Trimming left V 1 base short and J 9 bases short, with 13 bases between. The CDR3 is CASSLVAGETSPLHF. DNA of the CDR3: TGTGCCAGCAGCTTAGTAGCAGGGGAGACTTCACCCCTCCACTTT.

As concerns this clone: The junction departs from germline at one end; a sequencing error may be responsible. DNA for the CDR3: TGTGCCATCAGTGAGTCACTAGCGGGAGGCCCGGGGGGGTCCTTC. Translation gives CAISESLAGGPGGSF. The chain uses TRBV10-3 and TRBJ2-7; 12 nucleotides align to TRBD2. The CDR3 consists of 15 residues. Germline assignment: CDR1 ENHRY and CDR2 SYGVKD.